The 24 T cell receptor beta chains presented below share a single source sample, sequenced in a study of T cells in tuberculosis. Sequenced by immunoSEQ multiplex PCR; TCRdb stores in-frame clones only, minus some. Of around 25,000 clones listed, roughly nine tenths were seen once; the top ten hold roughly 17%. The sample taken for sequencing was PBMCs. The source of these receptors is a donor aged 5-35 years with latent tuberculosis or without tuberculosis infection. Some clones in this sample may be carry-over from other donors' samples.

V and J are TRBV4-1 and TRBJ1-2, with a possible D match to TRBD1 (6 bases). V was shortened by 1 base and J by 1 base, with 10 bases between the two germline ends. The germline CDR1 and CDR2 sequences are MGHRA and YSYEKL. CDR3 length: 15 amino acids. CDR3 in DNA: TGCGCCAGCAGCCAAGGTCAGGGGTATAACTATGGCTACACCTTC. Translating gives CASSQGQGYNYGYTF.

Only a few counts were recorded for this clone. The J gene is TRBJ2-7, the V gene TRBV7-9; 7 bases fit TRBD1. The length of the CDR3 is 14 residues. The ends lost 5 bases at V and 5 bases at J; junction bases unmatched: 9. Germline CDR1 SEHNR, CDR2 FQNEAQ (reference sequence). The CDR3, as DNA: TGTGCCAGCAGCCCGCCGACAGGGAACGACGAGCAGTACTTC. Translated: CASSPPTGNDEQYF.

The V gene is TRBV18, the J gene TRBJ2-4; weak D call: TRBD1 (5 bases). There are 12 residues in the CDR3. The germline gives CDR1 KGHSH, CDR2 LQKENI. V was shortened by 3 bases and J by 12 bases, with 12 bases between the two germline ends. CDR3 sequence reads: CASSPNDRTQYF. DNA of the CDR3: TGTGCCAGCTCACCGAACGACAGAACTCAGTACTTC.

V and J are TRBV19 and TRBJ1-1, with D possibly TRBD1 on 6 matching bases. There are 15 residues in the CDR3. CDR1 and CDR2 from the germline V gene are LNHDA and SQIVND (reference sequence). V gave up 8 bases and J gave up 0 bases, with 16 bases separating them. CDR3 nucleotide sequence: TGTGCCAGTGGGTGGACAGACCGCCTGAACACTGAAGCTTTCTTT. Protein sequence: CASGWTDRLNTEAFF.

J is TRBJ1-2 and V is TRBV5-6; D unclear. V dropped 0 bases and J dropped 8 bases, with 17 bases sitting between them. Germline CDR1 SGHDT, CDR2 YYEEEE. This CDR3 is built from 15 residues. DNA for the CDR3: TGTGCCAGCAGCTTGGCGACGTGGGCAGGAGGCGGCTACACCTTC. Translated, it gives CASSLATWAGGGYTF. The entire variable domain, with the rest obtained from reference TRBV5-6 and TRBJ1-2, is as follows: DAGVTQSPTHLIKTRGQQVTLRCSPKSGHDTVSWYQQALGQGPQFIFQYYEEEERQRGNFPDRFSGHQFPNYSSELNVNALLLGDSALYLCASSLATWAGGGYTFGSGTRLTVV.

CDR3 DNA sequence: TGCGCCAGCAGCTCCGACGGGAAAGGGGAGCTGTTTTTT. Its protein is CASSSDGKGELFF. The chain combines TRBV5-1 with TRBJ2-2; TRBD2 is a possible D gene (5 bases). The CDR3 totals 13 residues. The germline gives CDR1 SGHRS, CDR2 YFSETQ. The V and J ends lost 3 bases and 8 bases respectively, with 11 bases between them.

The chain recombines TRBV9 with TRBJ2-2; the D gene is possibly TRBD1 (5 bases). The CDR3 is 16 amino acids. V dropped 0 bases and J dropped 0 bases, with 9 bases sitting between them. The germline V gene has CDR1 SGDLS and CDR2 YYNGEE. CDR3 nucleotide sequence: TGTGCCAGCAGCGTAGGGGGCGGTCCGAACACCGGGGAGCTGTTTTTT. Translation gives CASSVGGGPNTGELFF.

The chain links TRBV5-6 to TRBJ1-1; no clear D gene. Germline V gene sequence: CDR1 SGHDT, CDR2 YYEEEE. V lost 1 base and J lost 1, with 5 bases in between. The CDR3 runs to 13 residues. The CDR3 here is CASSLTENTEAFF. The CDR3, as DNA: TGTGCCAGCAGCTTGACTGAGAACACTGAAGCTTTCTTT.

V is TRBV4-1 and J is TRBJ2-1; 11 positions match TRBD2. The CDR3 runs to 18 residues. Germline CDR1 reads MGHRA; CDR2 reads YSYEKL. With 1 base clipped from V and 5 bases from J, the junction kept 10 bases outside the gene matches. The CDR3 DNA reads as TGCGCCAGCAGCCAAGGGTACAGACTAGCGGGAAAGGACAATGAGCAGTTCTTC. Amino acids: CASSQGYRLAGKDNEQFF.

This chain connects TRBV7-9 to TRBJ2-7; 7 bases fit TRBD1. The V gene's germline CDR1 is SEHNR and CDR2 FQNEAQ (reference sequence). This CDR3 has 14 residues. V dropped 5 bases and J dropped 7; count of bases not matched to a gene: 11. CDR3 DNA sequence: TGTGCCAGCAGCCTAGGGGGCGCGGTTCAAGAGCAGTACTTC. Its protein product is CASSLGGAVQEQYF.

The chain uses TRBV27 and TRBJ2-3; D unclear. Germline V gene data show CDR1 as MNHEY and CDR2 as SMNVEV (reference sequence). This CDR3 is built from 12 residues. Trimming took off 5 bases at V and 5 bases at J, with 8 bases between the two ends. The CDR3 DNA reads as TGTGCCAGCAGTCTCCCAGGAGATACGCAGTATTTT. Encoded protein: CASSLPGDTQYF.

This sequence joins TRBV7-8 and TRBJ2-5; no reliable D call. CDR3 length: 13 residues. CDR1 SGHVS and CDR2 FQNEAQ come from the germline V gene. Trimming cost V 5 bases and J 3 bases, with 10 bases left between them. In DNA form, the CDR3 reads TGTGCCAGCAGCCCCCCTAGGAAAGAGACCCAGTACTTC. The encoded protein is CASSPPRKETQYF.

This sequence joins TRBV7-2 and TRBJ1-5; 9 bases map to TRBD1. After removal of 1 base from V and 0 bases from J, the junction contained 4 bases not matched to a gene. CDR3 length equals 17 residues. Germline assignment: CDR1 SGHTA and CDR2 FQGNSA. CDR3 bases: TGTGCCAGCAGCTTAGGCTGGACAGGGGATAGCAATCAGCCCCAGCATTTT. Translated, it gives CASSLGWTGDSNQPQHF. The variable domain in full, with the rest retrieved from reference TRBV7-2 and TRBJ1-5, is GAGVSQSPSNKVTEKGKDVELRCDPISGHTALYWYRQSLGQGLEFLIYFQGNSAPDKSGLPSDRFSAERTGGSVSTLTIQRTQQEDSAVYLCASSLGWTGDSNQPQHFGDGTRLSIL.

The rearrangement joins TRBV27 to TRBJ2-3; TRBD2 matches 15 bases. V shed 3 bases, J shed 2 bases, and the junction held 9 bases outside the gene matches. The CDR3 is 19 amino acids. Germline V gene sequence: CDR1 MNHEY, CDR2 SMNVEV (reference sequence). The CDR3 DNA sequence: TGTGCCAGCAGTTTCGGACTAGCGGGAGGGCCCGGACCCACAGATACGCAGTATTTT. It specifies CASSFGLAGGPGPTDTQYF.

This chain connects TRBV5-1 to TRBJ2-5, with 7 bases matching TRBD2. This CDR3 is built from 15 residues. V was pared by 5 bases and J by 2 bases, with 9 bases of the junction left unmatched. Germline V gives CDR1 SGHRS, CDR2 YFSETQ. CDR3 bases: TGCGCCAGCAGTTGGGGAGGGGCAAGTCAAGAGACCCAGTACTTC. It is translated as CASSWGGASQETQYF.

The V call is TRBV7-2, the J call TRBJ2-5, with 7 bases that match TRBD1. The CDR3 runs 16 residues. Germline CDR1 is SGHTA and CDR2 is FQGNSA. After removal of 1 base from V and 2 bases from J, the junction contained 7 bases not matched to a gene. CDR3 DNA: TGTGCCAGCAGCTTAGGGACAGGTCGGTCTCAAGAGACCCAGTACTTC. Translating it yields CASSLGTGRSQETQYF.

This clone has only one observation. The genes are TRBV25-1 and TRBJ2-5; perhaps TRBD1 as D (6 bases). CDR1 is MGHDK, CDR2 SYGVNS, per germline. This CDR3 has 15 amino acids. The germline V and J ends were trimmed by 4 bases and 2 bases, with 14 bases remaining between them. CDR3 protein: CASSVQGTNQETQYF. CDR3 sequence (DNA): TGTGCCAGCAGTGTTCAAGGGACAAATCAAGAGACCCAGTACTTC.

The J gene is TRBJ2-7, the V gene TRBV14; TRBD1 is a possible D gene (6 bases). Germline V gene data show CDR1 as SGHDN and CDR2 as FVKESK. The CDR3 extends over 14 amino acids. Trimming removed 3 bases from V and 0 bases from J, with 9 bases in between. The CDR3 DNA reads TGTGCCAGCAGCCACGGACAGTTCTCCTACGAGCAGTACTTC. Its protein is CASSHGQFSYEQYF.

This clone appeared once. The chain carries TRBV9 and TRBJ2-1; 7 bases are shared with TRBD1. V dropped 4 bases and J dropped 3; count of bases not matched to a gene: 7. The CDR3 loop spans 15 amino acids. Germline V lookup: CDR1 SGDLS, CDR2 YYNGEE. CDR3 in DNA: TGTGCCAGCAGCCCACAGGGACAGCTCTACAATGAGCAGTTCTTC. Protein sequence: CASSPQGQLYNEQFF.

The chain joins TRBV6-1 to TRBJ2-7, with 8 bases fitting TRBD1. The CDR3 totals 17 residues. The V gene's germline CDR1 is MNHNS and CDR2 SASEGT. The J segment lost 1 base and the V segment lost 4 bases, leaving 12 bases of the junction unmatched. The CDR3 coding sequence is TGTGCCAGCAGTGGACAGGGGTTTGAGCAGGTGTCCTACGAGCAGTACTTC. This encodes CASSGQGFEQVSYEQYF.

V is TRBV9 and J is TRBJ2-3; 8 nucleotides align to TRBD2. This CDR3 contains 19 residues. V lost 0 bases to trimming and J lost 3 bases; unmatched junction nucleotides: 15. From germline, CDR1 is SGDLS and CDR2 YYNGEE. Here the CDR3 reads CASSVEASGSASWTDTQYF. CDR3 nucleotides: TGTGCCAGCAGCGTAGAGGCTAGCGGGTCGGCCTCTTGGACAGATACGCAGTATTTT.

CDR3 nucleotide sequence: TGTGCCAGCCACCAGGGGGCTGGGGGGACTGAAGCTTTCTTT. Translated: CASHQGAGGTEAFF. The V call is TRBV6-5, the J call TRBJ1-1, with 8 positions matching TRBD1. Per germline, CDR1 MNHEY and CDR2 SVGAGI. The trim removed 8 bases at V and 5 bases at J, leaving 10 bases unmatched. This CDR3 region has 14 residues.

This sequence joins TRBV11-2 and TRBJ2-2; unclear D gene. The CDR3 has 12 residues. Germline-derived CDR1 and CDR2 are SGHAT and FQNNGV. The V gene lost 2 bases and the J gene lost 7 bases, with 5 bases spanning the gap. The CDR3 reads CASSLPGGELFF. The CDR3 nucleotides are TGTGCCAGCAGCTTACCGGGCGGGGAGCTGTTTTTT.

The chain is built from TRBV27 and TRBJ2-1; TRBD2 is a possible D gene (5 bases). The germline V gene encodes CDR1 MNHEY and CDR2 SMNVEV (reference sequence). V gave up 3 bases and J gave up 8 bases, with 8 bases separating them. CDR3 length equals 12 residues. CDR3 amino acids: CASSLGDHEQFF. The CDR3 DNA is TGTGCCAGCAGTTTGGGAGACCATGAGCAGTTCTTC.